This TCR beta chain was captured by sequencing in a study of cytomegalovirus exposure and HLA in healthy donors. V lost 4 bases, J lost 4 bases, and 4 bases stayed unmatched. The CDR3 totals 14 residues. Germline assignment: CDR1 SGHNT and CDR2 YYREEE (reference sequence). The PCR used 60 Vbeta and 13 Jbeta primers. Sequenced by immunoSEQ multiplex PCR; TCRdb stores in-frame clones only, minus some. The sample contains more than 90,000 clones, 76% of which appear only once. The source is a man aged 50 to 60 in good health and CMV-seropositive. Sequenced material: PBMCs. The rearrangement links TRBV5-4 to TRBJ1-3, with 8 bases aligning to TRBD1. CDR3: CASSLRDRGNTIYF. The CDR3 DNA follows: TGTGCCAGCAGCCTCCGGGACAGGGGAAACACCATATATTTT. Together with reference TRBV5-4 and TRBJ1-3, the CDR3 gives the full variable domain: ETGVTQSPTHLIKTRGQQVTLRCSSQSGHNTVSWYQQALGQGPQFIFQYYREEENGRGNFPPRFSGLQFPNYSSELNVNALELDDSALYLCASSLRDRGNTIYFGEGSWLTVV.